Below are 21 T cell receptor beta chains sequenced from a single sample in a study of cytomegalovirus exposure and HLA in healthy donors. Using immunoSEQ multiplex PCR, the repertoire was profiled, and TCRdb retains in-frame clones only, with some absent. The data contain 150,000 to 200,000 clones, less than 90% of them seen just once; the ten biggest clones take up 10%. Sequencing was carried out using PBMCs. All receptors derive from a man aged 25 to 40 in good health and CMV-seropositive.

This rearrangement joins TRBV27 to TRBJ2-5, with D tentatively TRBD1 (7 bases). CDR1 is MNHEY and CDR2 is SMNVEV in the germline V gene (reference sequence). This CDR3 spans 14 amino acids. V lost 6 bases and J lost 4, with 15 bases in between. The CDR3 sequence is CASSAGQFGETQYF. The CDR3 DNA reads TGTGCCAGCAGCGCGGGACAGTTCGGAGAGACCCAGTACTTC.

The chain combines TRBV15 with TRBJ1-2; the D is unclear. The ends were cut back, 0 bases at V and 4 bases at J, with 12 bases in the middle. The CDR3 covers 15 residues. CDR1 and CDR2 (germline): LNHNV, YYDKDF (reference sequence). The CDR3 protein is CATSRDLDTLYGYTF. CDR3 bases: TGTGCCACCAGCAGAGATCTCGACACGCTCTATGGCTACACCTTC. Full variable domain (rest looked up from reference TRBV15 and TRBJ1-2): DAMVIQNPRYQVTQFGKPVTLSCSQTLNHNVMYWYQQKSSQAPKLLFHYYDKDFNNEADTPDNFQSRRPNTSFCFLDIRSPGLGDTAMYLCATSRDLDTLYGYTFGSGTRLTVV.

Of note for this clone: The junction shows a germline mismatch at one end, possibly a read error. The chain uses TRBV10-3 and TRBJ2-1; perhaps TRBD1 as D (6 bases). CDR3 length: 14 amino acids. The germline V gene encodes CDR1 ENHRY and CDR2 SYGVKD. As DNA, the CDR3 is TGTGCCACCAGTCTGGGACACCCCAGGGATGAGCAGTTCTTC. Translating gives CATSLGHPRDEQFF.

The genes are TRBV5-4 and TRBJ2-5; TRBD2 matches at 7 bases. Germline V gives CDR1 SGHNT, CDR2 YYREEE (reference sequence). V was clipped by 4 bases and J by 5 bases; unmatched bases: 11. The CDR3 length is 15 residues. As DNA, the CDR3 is TGTGCCAGCAGCCGGAGACTAGCAGGTCCTGAGACCCAGTACTTC. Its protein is CASSRRLAGPETQYF.

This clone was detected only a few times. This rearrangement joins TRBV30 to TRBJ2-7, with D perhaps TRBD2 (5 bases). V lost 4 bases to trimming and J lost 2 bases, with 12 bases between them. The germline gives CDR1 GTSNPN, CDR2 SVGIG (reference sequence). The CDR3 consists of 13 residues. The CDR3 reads CAWIASSTYEQYF. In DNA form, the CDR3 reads TGTGCCTGGATAGCTAGCTCTACCTACGAGCAGTACTTC.

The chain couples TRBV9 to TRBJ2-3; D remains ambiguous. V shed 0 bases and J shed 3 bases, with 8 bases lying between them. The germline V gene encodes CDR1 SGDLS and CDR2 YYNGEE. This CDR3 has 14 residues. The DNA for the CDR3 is TGTGCCAGCAGCGTAGTACAGTTTACAGATACGCAGTATTTT. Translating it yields CASSVVQFTDTQYF.

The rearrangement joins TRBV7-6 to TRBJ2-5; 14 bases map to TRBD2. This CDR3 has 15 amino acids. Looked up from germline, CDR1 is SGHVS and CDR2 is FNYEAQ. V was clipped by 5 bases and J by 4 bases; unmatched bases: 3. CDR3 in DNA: TGTGCCAGCAGCACGGGACTAGCGGGGGTAGAGACCCAGTACTTC. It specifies CASSTGLAGVETQYF.

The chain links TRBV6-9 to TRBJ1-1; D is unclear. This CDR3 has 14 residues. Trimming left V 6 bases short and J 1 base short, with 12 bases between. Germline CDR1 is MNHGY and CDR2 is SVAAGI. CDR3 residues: CASSEKAANTEAFF. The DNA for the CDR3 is TGTGCCAGCAGCGAAAAGGCGGCGAACACTGAAGCTTTCTTT.

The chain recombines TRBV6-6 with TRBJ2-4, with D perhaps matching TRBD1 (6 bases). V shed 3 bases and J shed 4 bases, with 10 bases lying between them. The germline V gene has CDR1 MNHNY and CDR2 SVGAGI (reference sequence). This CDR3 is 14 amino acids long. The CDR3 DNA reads TGTGCCAGCAGTTATCAGGGGTGGAAAAACATTCAGTACTTC. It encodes CASSYQGWKNIQYF.

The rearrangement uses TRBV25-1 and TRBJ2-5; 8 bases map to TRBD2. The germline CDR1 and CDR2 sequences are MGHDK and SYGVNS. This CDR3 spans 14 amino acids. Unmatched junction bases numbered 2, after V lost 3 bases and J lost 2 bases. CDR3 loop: CASSDGGAQETQYF. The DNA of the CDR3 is TGTGCCAGCAGTGACGGGGGGGCTCAAGAGACCCAGTACTTC.

CDR3 DNA: TGCGCCAGCAGCTTGAGCGGGGCCGGGCATACGCAGTATTTT. Translation: CASSLSGAGHTQYF. This chain connects TRBV5-1 to TRBJ2-3, with TRBD2 matching 7 bases. Trimming removed 1 base from V and 7 bases from J; junction bases left unmatched: 6. This CDR3 comprises 14 residues. Germline CDR1 reads SGHRS; CDR2 reads YFSETQ.

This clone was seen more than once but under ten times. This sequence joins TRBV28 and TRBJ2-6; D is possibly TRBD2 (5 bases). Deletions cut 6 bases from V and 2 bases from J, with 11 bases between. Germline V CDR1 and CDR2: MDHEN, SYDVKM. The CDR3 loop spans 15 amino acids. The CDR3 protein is CASSHRGPGANVLTF. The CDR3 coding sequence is TGTGCCAGCAGCCACCGAGGGCCTGGGGCCAACGTCCTGACTTTC.

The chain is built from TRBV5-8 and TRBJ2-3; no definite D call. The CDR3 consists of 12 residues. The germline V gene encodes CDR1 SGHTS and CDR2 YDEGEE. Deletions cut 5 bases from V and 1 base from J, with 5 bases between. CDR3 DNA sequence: TGTGCCAGCAGGGCTGGCACAGATACGCAGTATTTT. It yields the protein CASRAGTDTQYF.

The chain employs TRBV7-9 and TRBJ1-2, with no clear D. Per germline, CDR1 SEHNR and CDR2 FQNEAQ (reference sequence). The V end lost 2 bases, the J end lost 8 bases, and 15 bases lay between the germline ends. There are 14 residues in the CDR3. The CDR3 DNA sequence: TGTGCCAGCAGCTTACTCGCCGCCAGTGAAGGCTACACCTTC. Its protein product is CASSLLAASEGYTF.

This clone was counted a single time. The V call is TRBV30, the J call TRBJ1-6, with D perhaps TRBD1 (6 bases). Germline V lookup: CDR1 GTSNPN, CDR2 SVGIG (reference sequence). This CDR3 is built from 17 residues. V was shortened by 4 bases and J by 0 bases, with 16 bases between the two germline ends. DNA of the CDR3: TGTGCCTGGACTACCGGGACATTTAGCTCCTATAATTCACCCCTCCACTTT. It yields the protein CAWTTGTFSSYNSPLHF.

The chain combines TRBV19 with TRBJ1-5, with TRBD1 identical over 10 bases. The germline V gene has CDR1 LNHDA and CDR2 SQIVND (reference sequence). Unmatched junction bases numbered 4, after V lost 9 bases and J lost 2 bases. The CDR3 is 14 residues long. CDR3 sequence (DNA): TGTGCCAGCACCGGGACAGGGGGCAATCAGCCCCAGCATTTT. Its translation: CASTGTGGNQPQHF.

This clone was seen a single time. In DNA form, the CDR3 reads TGTGCCAGCAGCTCAACGGGACTAGCCCCAGATACGCAGTATTTT. Protein: CASSSTGLAPDTQYF. J is TRBJ2-3 and V is TRBV11-2, with 9 bases that match TRBD2. Germline V lookup: CDR1 SGHAT, CDR2 FQNNGV. The CDR3 is 15 amino acids. Losses at the gene ends were 4 bases for V and 4 bases for J; bases not matched to a gene: 6.

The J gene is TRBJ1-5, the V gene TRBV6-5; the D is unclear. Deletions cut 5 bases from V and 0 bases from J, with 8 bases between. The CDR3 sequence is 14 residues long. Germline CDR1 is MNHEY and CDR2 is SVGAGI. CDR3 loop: CASSAAASNQPQHF. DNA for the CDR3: TGTGCCAGCAGTGCGGCAGCTAGCAATCAGCCCCAGCATTTT.

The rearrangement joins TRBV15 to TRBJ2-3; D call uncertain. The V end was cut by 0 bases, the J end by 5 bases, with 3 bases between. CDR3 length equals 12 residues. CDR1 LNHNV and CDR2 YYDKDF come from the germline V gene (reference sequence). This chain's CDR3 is CATSRDGDTQYF. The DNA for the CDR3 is TGTGCCACCAGCAGAGACGGAGATACGCAGTATTTT.

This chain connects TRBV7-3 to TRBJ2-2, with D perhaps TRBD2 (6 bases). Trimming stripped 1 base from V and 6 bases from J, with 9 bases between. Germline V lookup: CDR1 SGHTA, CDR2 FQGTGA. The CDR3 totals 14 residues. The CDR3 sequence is CASSLMGEAGELFF. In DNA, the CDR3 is TGTGCCAGCAGCTTAATGGGGGAGGCCGGGGAGCTGTTTTTT.

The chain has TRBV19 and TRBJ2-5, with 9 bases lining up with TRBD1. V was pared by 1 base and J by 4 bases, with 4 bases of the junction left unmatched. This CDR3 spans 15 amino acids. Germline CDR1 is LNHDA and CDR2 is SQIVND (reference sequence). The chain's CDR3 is CASSIARTGAETQYF. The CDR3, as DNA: TGTGCCAGTAGTATAGCCCGGACAGGGGCAGAGACCCAGTACTTC.